This is a list of T cell receptor beta chains from one sample in a study of beta chain features in type 1 diabetes. The repertoire was sequenced with immunoSEQ multiplex PCR; TCRdb's copy has only in-frame clones and lacks some. The sample lists about 740,000 clones, 10% to 15% seen once, with 0.022% in the top ten. Sequencing input: naive CD4+ T cells from blood. These TCRs come from a man in his late teens or twenties with type 1 diabetes. The CDR3 runs from the conserved cysteine through the conserved F or W. D genes are given only for firm matches. The listing skips clone size in some rows; elsewhere it reads once, few, many or a size class.

clone size	D gene	V gene	J gene	CDR3 DNA	CDR3 protein
.	.	TRBV5-1	TRBJ1-1	TGCGCCAGCAGCTTCTCCCAGGAGACTGAAGCTTTCTTT	CASSFSQETEAFF
few	.	TRBV11-3	TRBJ1-5	TGTGCCAGCAGCGTAACAGGGAGCGAGCCCCAGCATTTT	CASSVTGSEPQHF
few	.	TRBV28	TRBJ1-2	TGTGCCAGCAGCCTCCCCGACTATGGCTACACCTTC	CASSLPDYGYTF
.	.	TRBV4-1	TRBJ1-2	TGCGCCAGCAGCCAAGATCGGGCCGGACACGGTGGCTACACCTTC	CASSQDRAGHGGYTF
few	.	TRBV28	TRBJ2-7	TGTGCCAGCAGGCTACACTACGAGCAGTACTTC	CASRLHYEQYF
.	.	TRBV27	TRBJ1-4	TGTGCCAGCAGTCGGACGGGTGGAGTAGAAAAACTGTTTTTT	CASSRTGGVEKLFF
.	TRBD2	TRBV19	TRBJ2-5	TGTGCCAGTAGTATAGAGACGCTAGCGGGGGGAAGGAGGGGAGAGACCCAGTACTTC	CASSIETLAGGRRGETQYF
.	TRBD1	TRBV7-9	TRBJ2-5	TGTGCCAGCAGCCAGGGACAGGTACCAACGACCCAGTACTTC	CASSQGQVPTTQYF
few	TRBD1	TRBV29-1	TRBJ2-5	TGCAGCGTTGAAGATTTGCTATTTACCGGGACAGGGGGAACCCAGTACTTC	CSVEDLLFTGTGGTQYF
.	.	TRBV4-1	TRBJ2-7	TGCGCCAGCAGCCAAGACCGAGGGGCAGAGACCTACGAGCAGTACTTC	CASSQDRGAETYEQYF
few	TRBD1	TRBV2	TRBJ2-6	TGTGCCAGCTTCGGGACAGGGGCGATCTCTGGGGCCAACGTCCTGACTTTC	CASFGTGAISGANVLTF
.	.	TRBV28	TRBJ2-1	TGTGCCAGCAGTATCCCGGACGGGGTCAATGAGCAGTTCTTC	CASSIPDGVNEQFF
.	.	TRBV14	TRBJ2-4	TGTGCCAGCAGCCAAGGACAGAGCAACATTCAGTACTTC	CASSQGQSNIQYF
few	TRBD2	TRBV9	TRBJ2-1	TGTGCCAGCAGCGTAGAAGGGCTAGCGGGGAGCTCCTACAATGAGCAGTTCTTC	CASSVEGLAGSSYNEQFF
few	TRBD2	TRBV4-1	TRBJ2-5	TGCGCCAGCAGCCAAGACGCGCGCCGGGGGGGCGAGACCCAGTACTTC	CASSQDARRGGETQYF
.	.	TRBV15	TRBJ1-1	TGTGCCACCAGCAGGCTGACAAACACTGAAGCTTTCTTT	CATSRLTNTEAFF
.	TRBD2	TRBV7-2	TRBJ2-3	TGTGCCAGCAGCTTAGTCAGGTTCGGTAGCGGGGCTTCAGATACGCAGTATTTT	CASSLVRFGSGASDTQYF